The 17 T cell receptor beta chains reported below all come from one sample, sequenced in a study of CD8+CD57+ T cells in acquired aplastic anemia. The sequenced patients had an expansion of CD8+CD57+ cells seen by flow cytometry. Genomic DNA templated the TCR beta VDJ and CDR3 profiling. TCRdb itself ran the reads through MiXCR, one entry per CDR3 protein. Among under 200,000 distinct CDR3 sequences listed, roughly 50% were seen once. Sample: sorted CD4+, CD8+, or CD8+CD57+ T cells (not recorded which) from PBMCs. The source is a human donor with aplastic anemia.

The chain links TRBV25-1 to TRBJ2-1; D possibly corresponds to TRBD2 (6 bases). There are 15 residues in the CDR3. V shed 9 bases and J shed 7 bases, with 22 bases lying between them. Germline V gene data show CDR1 as MGHDK and CDR2 as SYGVNS. CDR3 loop: CARSHGNSRGNEQFF. In nucleotides, the CDR3 is TGTGCCAGGAGTCATGGGAACTCCCGGGGGAATGAGCAGTTCTTC.

V usage is TRBV7-3 and J usage is TRBJ1-6; 9 positions agree with TRBD1. V was pared by 2 bases and J by 5 bases, with 1 base of the junction left unmatched. CDR1 and CDR2 (germline): SGHTA, FQGTGA. The CDR3 has 15 amino acids. The CDR3 coding sequence is TGTGCCAGCAGCTTATGGGACAGGGATAATTCACCCCTCCACTTT. It encodes CASSLWDRDNSPLHF.

The rearrangement joins TRBV10-3 to TRBJ2-7; 7 bases line up with TRBD1. With 11 bases clipped from V and 4 bases from J, the junction kept 5 bases outside the gene matches. Germline V CDR1 and CDR2: ENHRY, SYGVKD. The CDR3 is 11 residues long. The DNA for the CDR3 is TGTGCCTCAGCACAGGGGTACGAGCAGTACTTC. It translates to CASAQGYEQYF.

This clonotype showed up just a few times. This chain uses TRBV7-3 with TRBJ2-5; tentative D call: TRBD1 (6 bases). Germline CDR1 and CDR2: SGHTA and FQGTGA. The length of the CDR3 is 16 residues. Trimming took off 5 bases at V and 2 bases at J, with 18 bases between the two ends. The CDR3 loop reads CASSQNSQGTQETQYF. The DNA of the CDR3 is TGTGCCAGCAGCCAAAACTCACAGGGAACTCAAGAGACCCAGTACTTC.

The J gene is TRBJ2-6, the V gene TRBV12-3 or TRBV12-4; D is unclear. There are 14 residues in the CDR3. V lost 5 bases and J lost 4, with 9 bases in between. The CDR3 spells CASSPLVGANVLTF. CDR3 nucleotide sequence: TGTGCCAGCAGTCCCTTGGTAGGGGCCAACGTCCTGACTTTC.

This chain connects TRBV9 to TRBJ1-1; D remains ambiguous. Trimming cost V 1 base and J 7 bases, with 11 bases left between them. Germline V CDR1 and CDR2: SGDLS, YYNGEE. The CDR3 spans 13 residues. For the CDR3, the DNA is TGTGCCAGCAGCGTATCTGTGGGAGATGAAGCTTTCTTT. This codes for CASSVSVGDEAFF.

As to this clonotype: A read error may be the cause here, since a much bigger clone is one base away. The V and J genes are TRBV20-1 and TRBJ1-2; D unresolved. The CDR3 has 15 residues. Germline V gives CDR1 DFQATT, CDR2 SNEGSKA (reference sequence). CDR3: CSARESAAAIYGYIF. As DNA, the CDR3 is TGCAGTGCTAGAGAGTCGGCGGCAGCTATCTATGGCTACATCTTC.

The sample holds many counts of this clonotype. V and J are TRBV6-1 and TRBJ2-1; 9 nucleotides agree with TRBD1. The V segment lost 5 bases and the J segment 15 bases; nucleotides outside the gene matches: 8. The CDR3 runs 12 residues. From germline, CDR1 is MNHNS and CDR2 SASEGT. CDR3 sequence: CASSRGQGKGFF. As DNA, the CDR3 is TGTGCCAGCAGTCGCGGACAGGGGAAAGGGTTCTTC.

This clonotype came up many times. The chain carries TRBV9 and TRBJ2-1, with D maybe TRBD2 (6 bases). Trimming shortened V by 3 bases and J by 4 bases, and 14 bases separated the two germline ends. From germline, CDR1 is SGDLS and CDR2 YYNGEE. The CDR3 is 15 residues long. In DNA form, the CDR3 reads TGTGCCAGCAGCGCCACCGGGACTTTTTACAATGAGCAGTTCTTC. Translating it yields CASSATGTFYNEQFF.

This clonotype was counted ten times or more. The rearrangement uses TRBV5-1 and TRBJ2-7; D is unclear. V was clipped by 0 bases and J by 2 bases, with 12 bases between them. Per germline, CDR1 SGHRS and CDR2 YFSETQ. The CDR3 sequence is 15 residues long. CDR3 DNA: TGCGCCAGCAGCTTGGATTGGACCCTTACCTACGAGCAGTACTTC. This gives the protein CASSLDWTLTYEQYF.

The V gene is TRBV7-2, the J gene TRBJ2-7, with no clear D. The V and J ends lost 0 bases and 0 bases respectively, with 12 bases between them. CDR3 length: 16 amino acids. Germline V gene data show CDR1 as SGHTA and CDR2 as FQGNSA. CDR3 DNA: TGTGCCAGCAGCTTAGCGCTTACAACAAGCTCCTACGAGCAGTACTTC. This translates into CASSLALTTSSYEQYF.

This clonotype has ten or more counts. The gene calls are TRBV6-1 and TRBJ1-2; 7 bases are shared with TRBD1. Germline V gene data show CDR1 as MNHNS and CDR2 as SASEGT. Germline trimming cut 7 bases from V and 8 bases from J; bases unmatched to any gene: 25. This CDR3 has 18 residues. CDR3 amino acids: CASTDRAPRQGYTLGYTF. The CDR3 bases are TGTGCCAGCACCGACCGAGCCCCAAGACAGGGATATACATTGGGCTACACCTTC.

This chain uses TRBV25-1 with TRBJ2-1; 8 bases map to TRBD2. Trimming cost V 2 bases and J 11 bases; bases outside gene matches: 14. CDR1 is MGHDK, CDR2 SYGVNS, per germline. CDR3 length equals 16 residues. The CDR3 region is CASSEISAGGRGKQFF. DNA of the CDR3: TGTGCCAGCAGTGAAATCTCGGCGGGAGGTAGGGGTAAGCAGTTCTTC.

In this sample, this clonotype turned up many times. J is TRBJ2-1 and V is TRBV11-2; 8 positions agree with TRBD2. Unmatched junction bases numbered 1, after V lost 0 bases and J lost 9 bases. The V gene's germline CDR1 is SGHAT and CDR2 FQNNGV. The CDR3 spans 13 residues. In DNA, the CDR3 is TGTGCCAGCAGCTTAGAAACTAGCGGTGAGCAGTTCTTC. It yields the protein CASSLETSGEQFF.

This clonotype was counted many times. This chain links TRBV7-2 with TRBJ2-7, with 11 positions matching TRBD2. Germline-derived CDR1 and CDR2 are SGHTA and FQGNSA. The CDR3 is 14 residues long. The V gene end was trimmed by 5 bases and the J gene end by 3 bases; junction bases not matched to a gene: 3. CDR3 amino acids: CASSTSGGNYEQYF. DNA for the CDR3: TGTGCCAGCAGCACTAGCGGGGGAAACTACGAGCAGTACTTC.

The chain recombines TRBV10-3 with TRBJ2-6, with 7 bases matching TRBD1. Germline CDR1 and CDR2: ENHRY and SYGVKD. The CDR3 extends over 15 amino acids. V lost 7 bases, J lost 0 bases, and 3 bases stayed unmatched. CDR3 protein: CAIKTGASGANVLTF. Written as DNA, the CDR3 is TGTGCCATCAAAACAGGGGCCTCTGGGGCCAACGTCCTGACTTTC.

In its sample, this clonotype was seen many times. J is TRBJ2-2 and V is TRBV7-8; tentatively, D is TRBD1 (5 bases). This CDR3 has 16 amino acids. V lost 1 base and J 8 bases, leaving 17 bases between the germline ends. CDR1 and CDR2 from the germline V gene are SGHVS and FQNEAQ. CDR3 sequence reads: CASSLGGSGIGGELFF. CDR3 bases: TGTGCCAGCAGCTTAGGTGGTTCAGGGATCGGTGGGGAGCTGTTTTTT. Drawing the rest from reference TRBV7-8 and TRBJ2-2, the complete variable domain is GAGVSQSPRYKVAKRGQDVALRCDPISGHVSLFWYQQALGQGPEFLTYFQNEAQLDKSGLPSDRFFAERPEGSVSTLKIQRTQQEDSAVYLCASSLGGSGIGGELFFGEGSRLTVL.